Described below is a single T cell receptor beta chain sequence and its context. The length of the CDR3 is 17 residues. V shed 3 bases and J 1 base; nucleotides not matched to a gene: 11. Germline values: CDR1 LNHDA, CDR2 SQIVND (reference sequence). This specimen belongs to a study of T cells after somatic rescue of genetic block. Profiling relied on immunoSEQ multiplex PCR, and the TCRdb table lists in-frame clones only, not all of them. The sample shows more than 9,500 clones, 60% to 85% of them seen only once. The sample comprised peripheral blood mononuclear cells (PBMCs). This chain uses TRBV19 with TRBJ1-2; 7 bases line up with TRBD1. The TCR was taken from a boy between 10 and 17 years old. The DNA for the CDR3 is TGTGCCAGTAGTATTTGGACAGGAACCCCACTTAACTATGGCTACACCTTC. Its translation: CASSIWTGTPLNYGYTF.